This TCR beta chain was sequenced during a study of T cell repertoires in cytomegalovirus infection. The CDR3 consists of 14 residues. Germline CDR1 SGHRS, CDR2 YFSETQ. Deletions cut 1 base from V and 4 bases from J, with 11 bases between. One entry per CDR3 protein results from TCRdb running MiXCR on the reads. The sample consists of hundreds of thousands of distinct CDR3 sequences, about 17% of them appearing once. There are a few counts of this clonotype. This clonotype was obtained from a human donor in good health (CMV status not recorded). Some clones in this sample may be carry-over from other donors' samples. The chain is built from TRBV5-1 and TRBJ1-1; D call uncertain. Sequenced: PBMCs. The CDR3, as DNA: TGCGCCAGCAGCTTGCGATCCGGGTCCACTGAAGCTTTCTTT. It encodes CASSLRSGSTEAFF. Full variable domain (rest looked up from reference TRBV5-1 and TRBJ1-1): KAGVTQTPRYLIKTRGQQVTLSCSPISGHRSVSWYQQTPGQGLQFLFEYFSETQRNKGNFPGRFSGRQFSNSRSEMNVSTLELGDSALYLCASSLRSGSTEAFFGQGTRLTVV.